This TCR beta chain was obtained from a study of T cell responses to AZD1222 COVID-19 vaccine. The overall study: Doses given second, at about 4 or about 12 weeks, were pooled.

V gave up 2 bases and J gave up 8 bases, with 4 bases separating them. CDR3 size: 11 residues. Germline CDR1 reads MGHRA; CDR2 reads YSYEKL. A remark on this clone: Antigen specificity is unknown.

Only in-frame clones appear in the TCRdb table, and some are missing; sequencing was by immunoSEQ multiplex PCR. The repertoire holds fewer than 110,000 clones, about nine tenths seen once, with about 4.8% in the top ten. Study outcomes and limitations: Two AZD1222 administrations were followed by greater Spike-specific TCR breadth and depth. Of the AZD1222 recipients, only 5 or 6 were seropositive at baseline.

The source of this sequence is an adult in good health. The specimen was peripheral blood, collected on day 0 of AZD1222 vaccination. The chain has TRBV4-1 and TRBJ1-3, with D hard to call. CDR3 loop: CASSQTDTIYF. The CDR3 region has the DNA TGCGCCAGCAGCCAAACGGACACCATATATTTT.